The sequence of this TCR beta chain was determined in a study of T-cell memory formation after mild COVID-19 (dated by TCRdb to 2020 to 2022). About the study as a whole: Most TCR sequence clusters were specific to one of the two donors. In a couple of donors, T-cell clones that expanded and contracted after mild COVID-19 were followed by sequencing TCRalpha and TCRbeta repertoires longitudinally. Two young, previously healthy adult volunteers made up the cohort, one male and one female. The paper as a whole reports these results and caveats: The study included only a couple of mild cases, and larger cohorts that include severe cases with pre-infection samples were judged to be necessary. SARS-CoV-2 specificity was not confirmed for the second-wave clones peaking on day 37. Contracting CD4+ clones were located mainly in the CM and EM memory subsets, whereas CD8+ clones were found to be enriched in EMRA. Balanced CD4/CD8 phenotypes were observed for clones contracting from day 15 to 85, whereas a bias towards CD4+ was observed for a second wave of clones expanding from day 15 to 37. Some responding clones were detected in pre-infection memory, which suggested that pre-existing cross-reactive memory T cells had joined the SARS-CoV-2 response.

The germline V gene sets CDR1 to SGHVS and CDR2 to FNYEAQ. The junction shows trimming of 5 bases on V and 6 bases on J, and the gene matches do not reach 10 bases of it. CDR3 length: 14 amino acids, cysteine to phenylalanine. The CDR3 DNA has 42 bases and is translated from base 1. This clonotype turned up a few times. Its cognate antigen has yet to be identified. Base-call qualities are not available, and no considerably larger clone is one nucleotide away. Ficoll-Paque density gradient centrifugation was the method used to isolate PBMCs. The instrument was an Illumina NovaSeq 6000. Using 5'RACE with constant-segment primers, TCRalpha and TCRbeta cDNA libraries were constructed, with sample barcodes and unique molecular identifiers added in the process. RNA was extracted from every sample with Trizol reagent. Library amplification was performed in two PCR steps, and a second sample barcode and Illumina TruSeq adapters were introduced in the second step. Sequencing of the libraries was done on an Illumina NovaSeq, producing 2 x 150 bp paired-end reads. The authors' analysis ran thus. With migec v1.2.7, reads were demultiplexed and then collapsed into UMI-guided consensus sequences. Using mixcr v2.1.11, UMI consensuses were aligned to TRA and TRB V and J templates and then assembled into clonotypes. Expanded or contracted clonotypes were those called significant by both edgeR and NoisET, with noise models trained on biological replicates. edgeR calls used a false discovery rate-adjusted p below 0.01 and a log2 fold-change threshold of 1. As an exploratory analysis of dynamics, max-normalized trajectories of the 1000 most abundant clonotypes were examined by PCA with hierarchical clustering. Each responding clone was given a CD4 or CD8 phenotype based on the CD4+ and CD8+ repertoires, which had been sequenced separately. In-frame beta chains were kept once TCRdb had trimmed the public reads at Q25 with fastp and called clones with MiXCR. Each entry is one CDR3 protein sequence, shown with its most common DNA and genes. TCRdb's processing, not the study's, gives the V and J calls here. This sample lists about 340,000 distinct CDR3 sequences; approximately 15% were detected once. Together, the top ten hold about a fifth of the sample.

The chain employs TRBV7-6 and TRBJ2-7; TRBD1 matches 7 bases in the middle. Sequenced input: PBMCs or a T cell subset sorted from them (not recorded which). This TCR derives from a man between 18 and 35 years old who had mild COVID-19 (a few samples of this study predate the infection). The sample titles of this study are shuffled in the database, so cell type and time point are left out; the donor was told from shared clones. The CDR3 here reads CASSRVIGGGEQYF. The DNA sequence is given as TGTGCCAGCAGCCGGGTCATAGGGGGCGGCGAGCAGTACTTC.